In this sample, the clone carrying this TCR beta chain turned up once. The antigen remains unidentified. This CDR3 has 14 residues. Trimming cost V 0 bases and J 5 bases, with 12 bases left between them. CDR1 and CDR2 from the germline V gene are SGHNT and YYREEE (reference sequence). This sample is drawn from a study of cytomegalovirus exposure and HLA in healthy donors. Study details: The early release's HLA-typed donors yielded tens of millions of unique TCRs. General study points: In an earlier analysis, in about 530 donors, most V segments appeared productive either ~87% or ~30% of the time. Information on immune exposure was restricted to one variable (CMV serostatus). An analysis that was carried out later associated 15,000 to 20,000 TCR beta sequences with HLA alleles at 0.05 false discovery rate.

PCR used 60 Vbeta primers and 13 Jbeta primers. TCRdb keeps only in-frame clones here, not all; method: immunoSEQ multiplex PCR. Of 150,000 to 200,000 clones listed, 79% are singletons. V and J are TRBV5-4 and TRBJ2-7; the D gene is possibly TRBD1 (5 bases). The TCR comes from a male donor in good health and CMV-seropositive. Sequencing used PBMCs. Here the CDR3 DNA reads TGTGCCAGCAGCTTGGAACAGCCCAGGGACGAGCAGTACTTC. Translated, it gives CASSLEQPRDEQYF.